The 18 T cell receptor beta chains below come from one sample, sequenced in a study of T cells after yellow fever vaccination. In TCRdb, the 5' RACE reads were re-called with MiXCR into one record per CDR3 protein. The sample carries 340,000 or so distinct CDR3 sequences, about an eighth recorded once. The input for sequencing was CD4+ T cells sorted from PBMCs, taken 15 days after the yellow fever booster vaccination. Receptors originate from a man younger than 35 who received the YFV17D yellow fever vaccine.

V gene TRBV19 combines with J gene TRBJ2-5; D uncertain. Germline V gene data show CDR1 as LNHDA and CDR2 as SQIVND (reference sequence). With 10 bases removed from V and 5 bases from J, the gap between germline ends came to 8 bases. This CDR3 is built from 10 residues. The DNA of the CDR3 is TGTGCCACAGGTGGGGAGACCCAGTACTTC. Translating gives CATGGETQYF.

This clonotype was observed a few times. J is TRBJ1-2 and V is TRBV5-1; TRBD1 might be the D (6 bases). The CDR3 consists of 15 residues. Trimming took off 2 bases at V and 5 bases at J, with 16 bases between the two ends. CDR1 SGHRS and CDR2 YFSETQ come from the germline V gene. In DNA form, the CDR3 reads TGCGCCAGCAGCTTAGATGATACAGGGAAATATGGCTACACCTTC. It specifies CASSLDDTGKYGYTF.

In its sample, this clonotype was seen a few times. The chain is built from TRBV4-3 and TRBJ2-2; D unclear. Germline V gene data show CDR1 as LGHNA and CDR2 as YSLEER. V lost 0 bases to trimming and J lost 1 base, with 12 bases between them. This CDR3 is 17 amino acids long. The CDR3, as DNA: TGCGCCAGCAGCCAAGATGCCTGGGGAAAGAACACCGGGGAGCTGTTTTTT. Its protein product is CASSQDAWGKNTGELFF.

The chain joins TRBV7-2 to TRBJ1-5; 7 bases line up with TRBD1. The CDR3 is 15 amino acids. V dropped 2 bases and J dropped 5; count of bases not matched to a gene: 6. Germline V CDR1 and CDR2: SGHTA, FQGNSA. CDR3 nucleotide sequence: TGTGCCAGCAGCTTAAACAGGGGAGGGGATCAGCCCCAGCATTTT. Translation: CASSLNRGGDQPQHF.

This clonotype came up a few times. The V gene is TRBV5-6, the J gene TRBJ2-3; TRBD1 aligns across 10 bases. This CDR3 has 14 residues. Trimming took 4 bases from V and 6 from J; bases not matched to a gene: 5. Germline-derived CDR1 and CDR2 are SGHDT and YYEEEE. CDR3 residues: CASSRDRGADTQYF. DNA of the CDR3: TGTGCCAGCAGCCGGGACAGGGGAGCGGATACGCAGTATTTT.

Only a few counts were recorded for this clonotype. This chain links TRBV28 with TRBJ2-7; possibly TRBD1 for D (6 bases). This CDR3 has 14 amino acids. Germline V CDR1 and CDR2: MDHEN, SYDVKM. V gave up 6 bases and J gave up 0 bases, with 12 bases separating them. DNA of the CDR3: TGTGCCAGCAGCCTGCCGGGACACTCCTACGAGCAGTACGTC. Protein sequence: CASSLPGHSYEQYV.

The sample holds a few counts of this clonotype. V and J are TRBV30 and TRBJ2-2; TRBD1 aligns across 8 bases. The germline CDR1 and CDR2 sequences are GTSNPN and SVGIG (reference sequence). V lost 8 bases, J lost 8 bases, and 10 bases stayed unmatched. This CDR3 region has 13 residues. Written as DNA, the CDR3 is TGTGCCCGGTCGGACAGGGCGTTGGGGGAGCTGTTTTTT. Translation: CARSDRALGELFF.

This clonotype occurred many times. The chain is built from TRBV6-5 and TRBJ1-2; perhaps TRBD1 as D (5 bases). Germline CDR1 is MNHEY and CDR2 is SVGAGI. V lost 6 bases and J 8 bases, leaving 22 bases between the germline ends. The CDR3 is made up of 15 amino acids. The CDR3 region is CASSKLRDGGGGYTF. CDR3 nucleotide sequence: TGTGCCAGCAGCAAGCTAAGGGACGGCGGTGGGGGCTACACCTTC.

This clonotype has just a few counts. The chain recombines TRBV7-2 with TRBJ1-2; maybe TRBD1 (6 bases). V was pared by 2 bases and J by 4 bases, with 14 bases between. The CDR3 is made up of 15 amino acids. Germline V gene data show CDR1 as SGHTA and CDR2 as FQGNSA. The CDR3 bases are TGTGCCAGCAGCTTAAGGGGGGGAGGTGGCTATGGCTACACCTTC. As protein: CASSLRGGGGYGYTF.

V usage is TRBV20-1 and J usage is TRBJ1-5; 9 nucleotides align to TRBD1. CDR3 length: 13 amino acids. Trimming cost V 6 bases and J 5 bases; bases outside gene matches: 5. Germline CDR1 is DFQATT and CDR2 is SNEGSKA (reference sequence). The CDR3 region is CSAHGTGYQPQHF. DNA of the CDR3: TGCAGTGCGCATGGGACAGGGTATCAGCCCCAGCATTTT.

V gene TRBV20-1 combines with J gene TRBJ1-1; no clear D. The CDR3 has 15 residues. The V gene's germline CDR1 is DFQATT and CDR2 SNEGSKA (reference sequence). With 1 base removed from V and 0 bases from J, the gap between germline ends came to 12 bases. For the CDR3, the DNA is TGCAGTGCTAGAGGGATAGGGCAGATGAACACTGAAGCTTTCTTT. Translation: CSARGIGQMNTEAFF.

The chain joins TRBV20-1 to TRBJ1-5; a weak D match, TRBD1 (6 bases). Deletions cut 1 base from V and 3 bases from J, with 10 bases between. The V gene's germline CDR1 is DFQATT and CDR2 SNEGSKA (reference sequence). The CDR3 spans 14 residues. The CDR3 region has the DNA TGCAGTGCTAGAGCGGGGGCAAACAATCAGCCCCAGCATTTT. Amino acids: CSARAGANNQPQHF.

V is TRBV5-1 and J is TRBJ2-2; 8 bases match TRBD1. V shed 3 bases, J shed 5 bases, and the junction held 6 bases outside the gene matches. The CDR3 has 15 residues. Germline V gene lookup returns CDR1 SGHRS and CDR2 YFSETQ. The CDR3 DNA sequence: TGCGCCAGCAGCTCTATTGACAGGGGTACCGGGGAGCTGTTTTTT. Amino acid sequence: CASSSIDRGTGELFF.

Only a few counts were recorded for this clonotype. The gene calls are TRBV21-1 and TRBJ2-1; the table calls TRBD2, which could not be checked here. TRBV21-1 is a pseudogene locus. The CDR3 runs to 15 residues. Here the CDR3 reads CASSPGSGGWGEQFF. As DNA, the CDR3 is TGTGCCAGCAGCCCGGGTAGCGGGGGTTGGGGTGAGCAGTTCTTC.

This chain uses TRBV10-1 with TRBJ2-3; D remains ambiguous. CDR1 and CDR2 (germline): WNHNN, SYGVQD (reference sequence). This CDR3 has 15 amino acids. Trimming removed 6 bases at V and 0 bases at J, with 13 bases between. The CDR3: CASRAGWSSTDTQYF. Written as DNA, the CDR3 is TGCGCCAGCAGGGCCGGGTGGTCTAGCACAGATACGCAGTATTTT.

The V gene is TRBV6-5, the J gene TRBJ2-2; 8 positions agree with TRBD1. Germline loops: CDR1 MNHEY, CDR2 SVGAGI. The junction had 7 bases not matched to a gene; V was cut back by 7 bases and J by 0 bases. The CDR3 runs to 16 residues. The DNA of the CDR3 is TGTGCCAGCAACCAACAGGGGGTCGCGAACACCGGGGAGCTGTTTTTT. Its translation is CASNQQGVANTGELFF.

The J gene is TRBJ2-3, the V gene TRBV7-2; D gene uncertain. The CDR3 has 15 residues. CDR1 is SGHTA, CDR2 FQGNSA, per germline. The V end lost 5 bases, the J end lost 5 bases, and 17 bases lay between the germline ends. The CDR3 region is CASSPGSGGIDTQYF. The CDR3 DNA reads as TGTGCCAGCAGCCCCGGATCGGGTGGGATAGATACGCAGTATTTT.

The V and J genes are TRBV5-1 and TRBJ1-4; D might be TRBD1 (5 bases). Trimming shortened V by 4 bases and J by 8 bases, and 15 bases separated the two germline ends. The length of the CDR3 is 14 residues. CDR1 is SGHRS, CDR2 YFSETQ, per germline. In DNA, the CDR3 is TGCGCCAGCAGCCAACAGGTGACGAAGGAAAAACTGTTTTTT. The encoded protein is CASSQQVTKEKLFF.